A selection of T cell receptor beta chains follows, all from one sample in a study of blood T cell repertoires in COVID-19. Only in-frame clones appear in the TCRdb table, and some are missing; sequencing was by immunoSEQ multiplex PCR. The table has 250,000 or so clones, about 83% seen once. The sample was peripheral blood. The receptors were sampled from a woman aged 40 to 50 who had recovered from COVID-19. The CDR3 runs from the conserved cysteine through the conserved F or W. The D gene is left open where the match is weak. Where a row states a size, it is once, few, many or the class of an expanded clone; other rows omit it.

CDR3aa,CDR3nt,abundance,d_gene,j_gene,v_gene
CASSVGQGKSDTQYF,TGTGCCAGTAGTGTCGGACAGGGGAAGTCAGATACGCAGTATTTT,.,TRBD1,TRBJ2-3,TRBV19
CASSFVSGDLYQETQYF,TGTGCCAGCAGTTTCGTTAGCGGGGATCTGTACCAAGAGACCCAGTACTTC,once,TRBD2,TRBJ2-5,TRBV27
CASRGTGRTYEQYF,TGTGCCAGCAGGGGGACAGGGCGGACCTACGAGCAGTACTTC,.,TRBD1,TRBJ2-7,TRBV6-5
CASSRGTWQAFF,TGTGCCAGCAGCCGGGGCACCTGGCAGGCTTTCTTT,few,.,TRBJ1-1,TRBV3-1/TRBV3-2
CASSLQGWSYEQYF,TGTGCCAGCAGTCTACAGGGATGGTCCTACGAGCAGTACTTC,.,.,TRBJ2-7,TRBV28
CASSEIEGRPEAFF,TGTGCCAGCAGTGAAATAGAGGGTCGTCCTGAAGCTTTCTTT,.,.,TRBJ1-1,TRBV2
CASSNTGFNTEAFF,TGTGCCAGCAGCAACACAGGGTTCAACACTGAAGCTTTCTTT,.,.,TRBJ1-1,TRBV4-2
CAWSLGLKNTEAFF,TGTGCCTGGAGTCTCGGACTCAAGAACACTGAAGCTTTCTTT,.,.,TRBJ1-1,TRBV30
CASSGTGGYGYTF,TGTGCCAGCAGTGGGACAGGGGGCTATGGCTACACCTTC,many,TRBD1,TRBJ1-2,TRBV2
CASSLGGTESRETQYF,TGCGCCAGCAGCTTGGGGGGGACAGAGAGTCGAGAGACCCAGTACTTC,.,TRBD1,TRBJ2-5,TRBV5-1
CASSRTSADTQYF,TGTGCCAGCAGCAGAACTAGTGCAGATACGCAGTATTTT,.,.,TRBJ2-3,TRBV13
CASSLTRDSGGLETQYF,TGTGCCAGCAGCTTGACCCGGGACAGCGGTGGTTTGGAGACCCAGTACTTC,.,TRBD1,TRBJ2-5,TRBV5-4
CATLWRGLAVDTQYF,TGTGCCACCCTTTGGCGGGGACTAGCGGTCGATACGCAGTATTTT,.,TRBD2,TRBJ2-3,TRBV6-5
CASSQVSPGGMNTEAFF,TGCGCCAGCAGCCAAGTTTCTCCAGGGGGTATGAACACTGAAGCTTTCTTT,.,TRBD1,TRBJ1-1,TRBV4-1
CASSLGDSHNEQFF,TGTGCCAGCAGCTTAGGCGACAGCCACAATGAGCAGTTCTTC,once,.,TRBJ2-1,TRBV11-3
CASSQESQSWDTQYF,TGTGCCAGCAGCCAAGAATCGCAGTCCTGGGATACGCAGTATTTT,.,.,TRBJ2-3,TRBV3-1/TRBV3-2
CAWSVSSVGYTF,TGTGCCTGGAGTGTTAGCAGCGTTGGCTACACCTTC,.,.,TRBJ1-2,TRBV30
CATSDGTGRGGETQYF,TGTGCCACCAGTGATGGGACAGGGAGGGGGGGAGAGACCCAGTACTTC,.,TRBD1,TRBJ2-5,TRBV24-1
CASSSPGQGYNSPLHF,TGTGCCAGCAGTTCACCGGGACAGGGTTATAATTCACCCCTCCACTTT,.,TRBD1,TRBJ1-6,TRBV28
CASSMMGATNEKLFF,TGTGCCAGTAGTATGATGGGAGCAACTAATGAAAAACTGTTTTTT,.,.,TRBJ1-4,TRBV19
CASSMGRAYNEQFF,TGTGCCAGTAGTATGGGCAGGGCGTACAATGAGCAGTTCTTC,.,.,TRBJ2-1,TRBV19
CASSEANTYQPQHF,TGTGCCAGCAGTGAAGCTAATACTTATCAGCCCCAGCATTTT,once,.,TRBJ1-5,TRBV6-1
CASRRQNEQFF,TGTGCCAGCAGACGACAGAATGAGCAGTTCTTC,.,.,TRBJ2-1,TRBV2
CSVGGRETQYF,TGCAGCGTTGGCGGGCGCGAGACCCAGTACTTC,.,.,TRBJ2-5,TRBV29-1
CASSRPGVSYEQYF,TGTGCCAGCAGTAGACCAGGGGTCTCCTACGAGCAGTACTTC,.,.,TRBJ2-7,TRBV6-5
CASSLDRDRGNSPLHF,TGTGCCAGCAGCTTAGATCGGGACAGGGGGAATTCACCCCTCCACTTT,.,TRBD1,TRBJ1-6,TRBV11-2